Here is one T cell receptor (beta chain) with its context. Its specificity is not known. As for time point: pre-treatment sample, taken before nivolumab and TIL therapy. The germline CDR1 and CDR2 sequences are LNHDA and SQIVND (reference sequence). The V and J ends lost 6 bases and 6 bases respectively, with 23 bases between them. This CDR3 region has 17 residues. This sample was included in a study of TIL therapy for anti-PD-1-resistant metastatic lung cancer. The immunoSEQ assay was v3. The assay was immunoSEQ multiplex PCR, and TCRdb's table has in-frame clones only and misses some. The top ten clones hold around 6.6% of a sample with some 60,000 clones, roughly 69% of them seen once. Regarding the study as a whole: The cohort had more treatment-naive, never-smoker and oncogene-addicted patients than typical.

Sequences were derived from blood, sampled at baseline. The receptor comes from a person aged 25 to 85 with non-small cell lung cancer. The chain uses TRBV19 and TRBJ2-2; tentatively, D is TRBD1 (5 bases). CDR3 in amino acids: CASSPEGHGPLPGELFF. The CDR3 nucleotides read TGTGCCAGTAGCCCCGAAGGACACGGCCCCCTGCCCGGGGAGCTGTTTTTT.